What follows are 32 T cell receptor beta chains derived from one specimen sequenced in a study of blood T cells in healthy people across ages. Using a J-beta primer mix together with a sample-barcoded 5' primer, a second PCR was run for about 6 to 12 cycles. TCRdb independently ran MiXCR on the 5' RACE reads; one entry per CDR3 protein. Counted here are roughly 1,700,000 distinct CDR3 sequences, roughly 27% occurring once; the ten biggest clones make up roughly 8%. Sequencing was carried out using blood. The receptors stem from a woman aged 25 to 39 in good health.

This clonotype was seen more than once but under ten times. This sequence joins TRBV30 and TRBJ2-2; a weak D match, TRBD1 (6 bases). This CDR3 has 16 amino acids. The V end lost 0 bases, the J end lost 1 base, and 12 bases lay between the germline ends. Germline lookup yields CDR1 GTSNPN and CDR2 SVGIG (reference sequence). The CDR3 DNA sequence: TGTGCCTGGAGTGTTTGGGACAATAAGAACACCGGGGAGCTGTTTTTT. Translated: CAWSVWDNKNTGELFF.

The J gene is TRBJ2-2, the V gene TRBV10-3; 7 bases match TRBD1. The V gene's germline CDR1 is ENHRY and CDR2 SYGVKD. This CDR3 is built from 15 residues. V lost 5 bases and J lost 7; bases outside the gene matches: 10. Here the CDR3 DNA reads TGTGCCATCAGTAACCGGGACAGAGGTGGCGGGGAGCTGTTTTTT. This codes for CAISNRDRGGGELFF.

In its sample, this clonotype was seen many times. This rearrangement joins TRBV29-1 to TRBJ1-2; possibly TRBD1 for D (6 bases). CDR1 and CDR2 (germline): SQVTM, ANQGSEA. The CDR3 contains 14 residues. The germline V and J ends were trimmed by 1 base and 4 bases, with 13 bases remaining between them. The CDR3 sequence is CSVEATGKGYGYTF. As DNA, the CDR3 is TGCAGCGTTGAAGCCACAGGGAAGGGCTATGGCTACACCTTC.

The sample holds many counts of this clonotype. V usage is TRBV4-1 and J usage is TRBJ1-2; TRBD1 agrees at 8 bases. CDR3 size: 14 residues. V lost 2 bases and J lost 5; bases outside the gene matches: 4. Germline-derived CDR1 and CDR2 are MGHRA and YSYEKL. CDR3 bases: TGCGCCAGCAGCCAAACGGACAGGGAGTATGGCTACACCTTC. It is translated as CASSQTDREYGYTF.

Of note for this clonotype: The junction does not match germline at one end; this may be a read error. The chain has TRBV7-2 and TRBJ2-4; 7 bases fit TRBD1. Matching the DNA end better, TRBJ2-7 makes the J call doubtful. Per the germline V gene, CDR1 is SGHTA and CDR2 is FQGNSA. The CDR3 totals 14 residues. As DNA, the CDR3 is TGTGCCGGCAGCTGGGACAGCACCTCTTACGAGCAGTACTTC. It yields the protein CAGSWDSTSYEQYF.

This clonotype was counted many times. This chain connects TRBV7-2 to TRBJ2-5; 11 bases map to TRBD1. From germline, CDR1 is SGHTA and CDR2 FQGNSA. This CDR3 comprises 14 residues. The trim removed 7 bases at V and 9 bases at J, leaving 10 bases unmatched. CDR3 nucleotide sequence: TGTGCCAGCATACAGATCGTGGGACAGGGGGCCCAGTACTTC. This codes for CASIQIVGQGAQYF.

This clonotype was counted a few times. The rearrangement joins TRBV29-1 to TRBJ1-5; no definite D call. V gave up 4 bases and J gave up 0 bases, with 10 bases separating them. This CDR3 has 14 residues. Germline CDR1 SQVTM, CDR2 ANQGSEA. CDR3 coding DNA: TGCAGCGTTGTCGCGGAGAATAGCAATCAGCCCCAGCATTTT. Translation: CSVVAENSNQPQHF.

The chain carries TRBV20-1 and TRBJ1-3; tentative D call: TRBD1 (5 bases). CDR1 and CDR2 (germline): DFQATT, SNEGSKA (reference sequence). With 0 bases removed from V and 2 bases from J, the gap between germline ends came to 11 bases. The CDR3 totals 15 residues. The CDR3 region has the DNA TGCAGTGCTAGAGATGCCGGGGCCACTGGAAACACCATATATTTT. This codes for CSARDAGATGNTIYF.

Many counts were recorded for this clonotype. The V gene is TRBV29-1, the J gene TRBJ1-5; D may be TRBD1 (5 bases). Germline V lookup: CDR1 SQVTM, CDR2 ANQGSEA. Between the trimmed V and J ends, which lost 4 bases and 4 bases, there was a span of 11 bases. The CDR3 extends over 13 amino acids. CDR3 in DNA: TGCAGCGTTGCGGGGACTCAGAATCAGCCCCAGCATTTT. It is translated as CSVAGTQNQPQHF.

This clonotype showed up just a few times. The gene calls are TRBV5-1 and TRBJ2-5, with D maybe TRBD1 (5 bases). Germline values: CDR1 SGHRS, CDR2 YFSETQ. The V end was cut by 6 bases, the J end by 5 bases, with 17 bases between. CDR3 length equals 14 residues. In nucleotides, the CDR3 is TGCGCCAGCACCCCCGATGGGGCGATTGAGACCCAGTACTTC. This encodes CASTPDGAIETQYF.

This clonotype was recorded at least ten times. The chain has TRBV29-1 and TRBJ2-7; no clear D gene. Germline V gene sequence: CDR1 SQVTM, CDR2 ANQGSEA. CDR3 length: 11 amino acids. V was clipped by 7 bases and J by 0 bases, with 7 bases between them. The chain's CDR3 is CSAGRSYEQYF. CDR3 bases: TGCAGCGCCGGACGCTCCTACGAGCAGTACTTC.

The rearrangement joins TRBV25-1 to TRBJ2-1; unclear D gene. The CDR3 covers 15 residues. The V end was cut by 1 base, the J end by 4 bases, with 11 bases between. Germline CDR1 and CDR2: MGHDK and SYGVNS. CDR3 DNA sequence: TGTGCCAGCAGTGAATTTGGTAGCAAGTACAATGAGCAGTTCTTC. Its protein product is CASSEFGSKYNEQFF.

The V gene is TRBV7-2, the J gene TRBJ2-7, with D tentatively TRBD1 or TRBD2 (6 bases each). The V and J ends lost 5 bases and 4 bases respectively, with 21 bases between them. From germline, CDR1 is SGHTA and CDR2 FQGNSA. This CDR3 spans 16 amino acids. CDR3 loop: CASSPRRIADSYEQYF. CDR3 nucleotides: TGTGCCAGCAGCCCACGGAGGATAGCGGACAGTTACGAGCAGTACTTC.

A remark on this clonotype: Possible read error: a much larger clone is one base away. The V call is TRBV3-1, the J call TRBJ2-7; unclear D gene. The CDR3 consists of 14 residues. Trimming took 0 bases from V and 7 from J, leaving 13 bases between them. From germline, CDR1 is LGHDT and CDR2 YNNKEL (reference sequence). Here the CDR3 reads CASSQDQQRREQYF. CDR3 sequence (DNA): TGTGCCAGCAGCCAAGATCAGCAAAGACGGGAGCAGTACTTC.

This clonotype turned up a few times. The V call is TRBV25-1, the J call TRBJ2-5, with 14 bases identical to TRBD2. V lost 11 bases to trimming and J lost 3 bases; unmatched junction nucleotides: 8. The germline V gene encodes CDR1 MGHDK and CDR2 SYGVNS. This CDR3 comprises 15 residues. Here the CDR3 reads CAGTSGSNREETQYF. The DNA of the CDR3 is TGTGCCGGGACTAGCGGGAGTAATCGGGAAGAGACCCAGTACTTC.

This clonotype showed up many times. The CDR3 coding sequence is TGTGCCAGCAGCTTTAGGGCAGGGGGAGCGGAGACCCAGTACTTC. Its translation: CASSFRAGGAETQYF. V and J are TRBV5-6 and TRBJ2-5, with TRBD1 matching over 7 bases. The CDR3 contains 15 residues. CDR1 is SGHDT and CDR2 is YYEEEE in the germline V gene. V trimming: 2 bases; J trimming: 5 bases; junction bases outside the gene matches: 9.

The rearrangement uses TRBV11-2 and TRBJ1-2; the D gene is possibly TRBD1 (6 bases). Germline CDR1 is SGHAT and CDR2 is FQNNGV. V lost 6 bases, J lost 2 bases, and 13 bases lay in between. The CDR3 has 14 residues. The CDR3 is CASRQTGTNYGYTF. The CDR3 region has the DNA TGTGCCAGCAGACAAACCGGGACAAACTATGGCTACACCTTC. The variable domain in full, with the rest retrieved from reference TRBV11-2 and TRBJ1-2, is EAGVAQSPRYKIIEKRQSVAFWCNPISGHATLYWYQQILGQGPKLLIQFQNNGVVDDSQLPKDRFSAERLKGVDSTLKIQPAKLEDSAVYLCASRQTGTNYGYTFGSGTRLTVV.

This clonotype occurred many times. The chain recombines TRBV29-1 with TRBJ1-5; D gene unclear. This CDR3 comprises 14 residues. Germline loops: CDR1 SQVTM, CDR2 ANQGSEA. Trimming shortened V by 4 bases and J by 4 bases, and 14 bases separated the two germline ends. The CDR3 nucleotides are TGCAGCGTTGCGGGTGGAGGGATGAATCAGCCCCAGCATTTT. Its translation: CSVAGGGMNQPQHF. The whole variable domain, remainder taken from reference TRBV29-1 and TRBJ1-5, is SAVISQKPSRDICQRGTSLTIQCQVDSQVTMMFWYRQQPGQSLTLIATANQGSEATYESGFVIDKFPISRPNLTFSTLTVSNMSPEDSSIYLCSVAGGGMNQPQHFGDGTRLSIL.

This clonotype was seen ten or more times. The J gene is TRBJ2-1, the V gene TRBV29-1, with 12 bases fitting TRBD2. This CDR3 spans 14 amino acids. Per germline, CDR1 SQVTM and CDR2 ANQGSEA. V gave up 7 bases and J gave up 9 bases; unmatched junction bases: 10. CDR3 sequence: CSALTSGRPSEQFF. CDR3 nucleotide sequence: TGCAGCGCACTCACTAGCGGGAGGCCGTCTGAGCAGTTCTTC.

The chain is built from TRBV11-2 and TRBJ2-5; 7 bases match TRBD2. Gene TRBJ2-7 matches the end of the DNA better, so the J call may be wrong. In germline, CDR1 is SGHAT, CDR2 FQNNGV. The CDR3 contains 15 residues. Here the CDR3 reads CASSASGGRIHEQYF. As DNA, the CDR3 is TGTGCCAGCAGCGCCTCCGGGGGGAGAATCCACGAGCAGTACTTC.

Turning to this clonotype: A read error may be the cause here, since a much bigger clone is one base away. This rearrangement joins TRBV5-1 to TRBJ2-1; D uncertain. The J call may be incorrect, as the DNA end agrees better with TRBJ2-7. This CDR3 contains 15 residues. Germline V gene lookup returns CDR1 SGHRS and CDR2 YFSETQ. This chain's CDR3 is CASSLAQSSYNEQYF. The CDR3 DNA reads TGCGCCAGCAGCTTGGCCCAGAGCTCCTACAATGAGCAGTACTTC.

The sample holds a few counts of this clonotype. CDR3 sequence: CASSVREGQGLQAFF. The CDR3 DNA reads TGTGCCAGCAGCGTACGAGAGGGGCAGGGTCTTCAGGCTTTCTTT. The genes are TRBV9 and TRBJ1-1, with D possibly TRBD1 on 5 matching bases. The CDR3 length is 15 residues. From germline, CDR1 is SGDLS and CDR2 YYNGEE. V was clipped by 1 base and J by 11 bases, with 21 bases between them.

This clonotype was recorded many times. This sequence joins TRBV15 and TRBJ2-1; tentatively, D is TRBD2 (6 bases). CDR3 length: 16 residues. CDR1 is LNHNV and CDR2 is YYDKDF in the germline V gene (reference sequence). V lost 3 bases and J 2 bases, leaving 14 bases between the germline ends. The CDR3 here is CATSSGRRGTYNEQFF. DNA of the CDR3: TGTGCCACCAGCAGCGGGAGACGCGGGACCTACAATGAGCAGTTCTTC.

The chain links TRBV5-1 to TRBJ2-1, with no clear D. CDR1 is SGHRS and CDR2 is YFSETQ in the germline V gene. Trimming took 0 bases from V and 7 from J, leaving 14 bases between them. The CDR3 is 15 amino acids. As DNA, the CDR3 is TGCGCCAGCAGCTTGGGGGCAGACCCTAGGAATGAGCAGTTCTTC. Residues: CASSLGADPRNEQFF.

To note about this clonotype: Its ends do not fully match the called genes, so a read error is possible. CDR3: CASSPPVGFTGANVLTF. CDR3 in DNA: TGCGCCAGCAGCCCCCCGGTGGGTTTCACTGGGGCCAACGTCCTGACTTTC. The chain is built from TRBV7-9 and TRBJ2-6; D gene unclear. The CDR3 is 17 amino acids. Germline V gene data show CDR1 as SEHNR and CDR2 as FQNEAQ (reference sequence).

The chain couples TRBV12-5 to TRBJ2-1; D not resolved. This CDR3 region has 14 residues. Trimming took off 6 bases at V and 0 bases at J, with 9 bases between the two ends. The germline V gene has CDR1 LGHNT and CDR2 FRNRAP. The CDR3 spells CASGPGSSYNEQFF. CDR3 nucleotides: TGTGCTAGTGGCCCCGGATCCTCCTACAATGAGCAGTTCTTC.

This clonotype was seen more than once but under ten times. The chain couples TRBV9 to TRBJ2-6; D is undetermined. The CDR3 is made up of 15 amino acids. Germline assignment: CDR1 SGDLS and CDR2 YYNGEE. With 0 bases removed from V and 2 bases from J, the gap between germline ends came to 6 bases. CDR3 residues: CASSVAWAGANVLTF. The CDR3 DNA is TGTGCCAGCAGCGTAGCCTGGGCTGGGGCCAACGTCCTGACTTTC. Drawing the rest from reference TRBV9 and TRBJ2-6, the complete variable domain is DSGVTQTPKHLITATGQRVTLRCSPRSGDLSVYWYQQSLDQGLQFLIQYYNGEERAKGNILERFSAQQFPDLHSELNLSSLELGDSALYFCASSVAWAGANVLTFGAGSRLTVL.

In this sample, this clonotype turned up many times. V is TRBV20-1 and J is TRBJ2-7, with TRBD1 matching 7 bases. V shed 6 bases and J 2 bases; nucleotides not matched to a gene: 16. Germline lookup yields CDR1 DFQATT and CDR2 SNEGSKA (reference sequence). The CDR3 consists of 16 residues. The CDR3 loop reads CSAKRRGQPLPYEQYF. The CDR3 bases are TGCAGTGCCAAGAGACGGGGACAGCCTCTCCCCTACGAGCAGTACTTC.

J is TRBJ2-3 and V is TRBV20-1; D uncertain. Germline CDR1 DFQATT, CDR2 SNEGSKA (reference sequence). The CDR3 extends over 14 amino acids. Trimming removed 3 bases at V and 0 bases at J, with 10 bases between. The CDR3 bases are TGCAGTGCTAGGGTACTTACTAGCACAGATACGCAGTATTTT. Amino acid sequence: CSARVLTSTDTQYF.

This clonotype was observed a handful of times. V usage is TRBV12-3 or TRBV12-4 and J usage is TRBJ2-7; TRBD1 matches 8 bases. After removal of 6 bases from V and 4 bases from J, the junction contained 11 bases not matched to a gene. This CDR3 has 15 residues. Here the CDR3 DNA reads TGTGCCAGCAGCTCCGGGACAGGAGAGAGGTACGAGCAGTACTTC. Amino acid sequence: CASSSGTGERYEQYF.

In this sample, this clonotype turned up a few times. The chain joins TRBV27 to TRBJ2-4; no reliable D call. The J call may be faulty, since TRBJ2-7 better matches the DNA end. The CDR3 contains 15 residues. Germline V gene lookup returns CDR1 MNHEY and CDR2 SMNVEV (reference sequence). The CDR3 loop is CASSLYGRGPPEQYF. The CDR3 DNA reads TGTGCCAGCAGTTTGTACGGACGTGGGCCACCCGAGCAGTACTTC.

This clonotype was observed a few times. V usage is TRBV12-3 or TRBV12-4 and J usage is TRBJ1-6; the match to TRBD1 covers 7 bases. Unmatched junction bases numbered 17, after V lost 6 bases and J lost 9 bases. CDR3 length equals 17 residues. CDR3 in DNA: TGTGCCAGCAGCCTCACCTCAGCAGGGGGTGTAAGTTCACCCCTCCACTTT. Translation: CASSLTSAGGVSSPLHF.